Shown below are 25 T cell receptor beta chains from a single sample sequenced in a study of T cell changes during pregnancy in multiple sclerosis. The table came from immunoSEQ multiplex PCR; TCRdb's copy has only in-frame clones and leaves some out. Of approximately 60,000 clones in the sample, roughly 90% were seen once. Sequencing used peripheral blood, obtained in the second trimester of pregnancy. These receptors were obtained from a female donor in good health, enrolled as a control in a pregnancy study.

This clone was found once. The CDR3 loop reads CASSAGTGMNTEAFF. The CDR3 DNA reads TGCGCCAGCAGTGCCGGGACAGGTATGAACACTGAAGCTTTCTTT. V usage is TRBV10-1 and J usage is TRBJ1-1; 8 bases are a match to TRBD1. The J segment lost 0 bases and the V segment lost 4 bases, leaving 4 bases of the junction unmatched. The CDR3 length is 15 residues. Germline V lookup: CDR1 WNHNN, CDR2 SYGVQD (reference sequence).

The CDR3 nucleotides read TGCGCCAGCAGCCATCAGCCCATTGGGACTAGCTCATCCTACGAGCAGTACTTC. This sequence encodes CASSHQPIGTSSSYEQYF. The chain employs TRBV4-3 and TRBJ2-7; 9 positions agree with TRBD2. The germline V gene encodes CDR1 LGHNA and CDR2 YSLEER. This CDR3 has 18 residues. J lost 1 base, V lost 3 bases, and 13 bases had no gene match.

This clone was detected a few times. The V gene is TRBV30, the J gene TRBJ1-1; 8 bases align to TRBD1. Germline CDR1 reads GTSNPN; CDR2 reads SVGIG (reference sequence). This CDR3 comprises 13 residues. Trimming at V came to 4 bases and at J to 1 base, leaving 2 bases not matched to a gene. CDR3 coding DNA: TGTGCCTGGACAGGGGGCACGAACACTGAAGCTTTCTTT. Encoded protein: CAWTGGTNTEAFF. Using reference TRBV30 and TRBJ1-1 for the parts outside the CDR3, the full variable domain is SQTIHQWPATLVQPVGSPLSLECTVEGTSNPNLYWYRQAAGRGLQLLFYSVGIGQISSEVPQNLSASRPQDRQFILSSKKLLLSDSGFYLCAWTGGTNTEAFFGQGTRLTVV.

The genes are TRBV7-2 and TRBJ2-7, with a weak D call TRBD1 (5 bases). V was trimmed by 1 base and J by 5 bases, leaving 12 bases between them. Germline values: CDR1 SGHTA, CDR2 FQGNSA. CDR3 length equals 14 residues. The CDR3 protein is CASSLGYQGNEQYF. The CDR3 nucleotides read TGTGCCAGCAGCTTAGGCTATCAGGGCAACGAGCAGTACTTC.

Here the CDR3 reads CAWSGQRNTEAFF. In DNA form, the CDR3 reads TGTGCCTGGTCCGGACAGAGGAACACTGAAGCTTTCTTT. The chain joins TRBV30 to TRBJ1-1, with D perhaps TRBD1 (6 bases). The CDR3 extends over 13 amino acids. Between the trimmed V and J ends, which lost 5 bases and 1 base, there was a span of 11 bases. Germline V gene lookup returns CDR1 GTSNPN and CDR2 SVGIG (reference sequence).

The genes are TRBV11-1 and TRBJ1-1, with 8 bases that match TRBD1. Germline values: CDR1 SGHAT, CDR2 FQDESV (reference sequence). This CDR3 is 17 amino acids long. Trimming removed 5 bases from V and 3 bases from J; junction bases left unmatched: 14. The DNA of the CDR3 is TGTGCCAGCAGCCCAAAACGACGGACAGGGAGGGACACTGAAGCTTTCTTT. Residues: CASSPKRRTGRDTEAFF.

V is TRBV9 and J is TRBJ1-6, with TRBD1 matching over 8 bases. Germline V CDR1 and CDR2: SGDLS, YYNGEE. Trimming cost V 2 bases and J 10 bases; bases outside gene matches: 5. CDR3 length: 14 residues. CDR3 sequence (DNA): TGTGCCAGCAGCGTCGAGGACAGGGACTCACCCCTCCACTTT. Amino acids: CASSVEDRDSPLHF.

The rearrangement uses TRBV6-1 and TRBJ1-2; D gene ambiguous. CDR1 and CDR2 from the germline V gene are MNHNS and SASEGT. The V gene lost 0 bases and the J gene lost 10 bases, with 12 bases spanning the gap. The CDR3 length is 13 residues. CDR3 sequence (DNA): TGTGCCAGCAGTGAAGCTTTTTTCAGCGTCTACACCTTC. Its translation is CASSEAFFSVYTF.

The chain is built from TRBV7-2 and TRBJ2-2, with D perhaps matching TRBD2 (5 bases). The V end lost 5 bases, the J end lost 1 base, and 14 bases lay between the germline ends. Germline assignment: CDR1 SGHTA and CDR2 FQGNSA. The CDR3 has 16 amino acids. CDR3 in amino acids: CASSHGKARNTGELFF. The CDR3 region has the DNA TGTGCCAGCAGCCACGGGAAAGCGCGGAACACCGGGGAGCTGTTTTTT.

As for this clone: The same CDR3 can be traced to other DNA sequences in this sample. The V and J genes are TRBV7-9 and TRBJ2-1, with 9 bases matching TRBD1. The CDR3 has 15 residues. Germline loops: CDR1 SEHNR, CDR2 FQNEAQ (reference sequence). The V gene end was trimmed by 5 bases and the J gene end by 4 bases; junction bases not matched to a gene: 6. CDR3 nucleotides: TGTGCCAGCAGCCCTACAGGGGGCGGTTACAATGAGCAGTTCTTC. It translates to CASSPTGGGYNEQFF.

CDR3 sequence reads: CASSRRLAGGTGELFF. The CDR3 DNA sequence: TGTGCCAGCAGCCGAAGACTAGCGGGAGGGACCGGGGAGCTGTTTTTT. The genes are TRBV11-3 and TRBJ2-2; TRBD2 matches at 14 bases. The CDR3 runs 16 residues. CDR1 and CDR2 from the germline V gene are SGHNT and YENEEA. Losses at the gene ends were 5 bases for V and 5 bases for J; bases not matched to a gene: 4.

The chain joins TRBV28 to TRBJ1-2; perhaps TRBD1 as D (6 bases). V lost 7 bases to trimming and J lost 3 bases, with 15 bases between them. Germline V gene lookup returns CDR1 MDHEN and CDR2 SYDVKM. The CDR3 runs 14 residues. CDR3 amino acids: CASNPGVGYYGYTF. CDR3 DNA: TGTGCCAGCAACCCAGGGGTGGGATACTATGGCTACACCTTC.

This clone turned up a few times. The chain links TRBV10-3 to TRBJ2-7; 7 bases are shared with TRBD1. This CDR3 is 14 amino acids long. Germline CDR1 and CDR2: ENHRY and SYGVKD. J lost 5 bases, V lost 4 bases, and 8 bases had no gene match. The CDR3 sequence: CAISGRQGKDEQYF. CDR3 nucleotide sequence: TGTGCCATCAGTGGTCGACAGGGAAAGGACGAGCAGTACTTC.

The CDR3 loop reads CASSSRQGGETQYF. CDR3 sequence (DNA): TGTGCCAGCAGCTCGCGACAGGGTGGGGAGACCCAGTACTTC. The rearrangement joins TRBV7-9 to TRBJ2-5; 7 bases map to TRBD1. V lost 4 bases, J lost 5 bases, and 7 bases stayed unmatched. The V gene's germline CDR1 is SEHNR and CDR2 FQNEAQ (reference sequence). This CDR3 contains 14 residues.

The chain has TRBV29-1 and TRBJ2-3, with 13 bases aligning to TRBD2. V lost 2 bases to trimming and J lost 4 bases; unmatched junction nucleotides: 6. This CDR3 has 16 amino acids. Germline V gene lookup returns CDR1 SQVTM and CDR2 ANQGSEA. DNA of the CDR3: TGCAGCGTTGAAATGACTAGCGGGAGGAGGGCAGATACGCAGTATTTT. Translated: CSVEMTSGRRADTQYF.

This clone was seen once. An end of the junction differs from the germline gene, which may be a read error. The V call is TRBV7-7, the J call TRBJ2-7; 7 positions match TRBD2. CDR3 size: 14 residues. Germline CDR1 reads SSHAT; CDR2 reads FNYEAQ (reference sequence). CDR3 bases: TGTGCTAGCAGCCCTAGCGGAGATATGTACGAGCAGTACTTC. Translation gives CASSPSGDMYEQYF.

The chain couples TRBV6-5 to TRBJ2-7, with 10 bases aligning to TRBD2. Germline loops: CDR1 MNHEY, CDR2 SVGAGI. The V segment lost 5 bases and the J segment 3 bases; nucleotides outside the gene matches: 4. CDR3 length equals 14 residues. The CDR3 DNA reads TGTGCCAGCAGTAAGACTAGCGGGTTCTACGAGCAGTACTTC. Amino acid sequence: CASSKTSGFYEQYF.

This chain joins TRBV12-5 and TRBJ2-3, with a weak D call TRBD2 (5 bases). From germline, CDR1 is LGHNT and CDR2 FRNRAP. V lost 2 bases and J 2 bases, leaving 11 bases between the germline ends. The CDR3 sequence is 15 residues long. The CDR3 loop is CASGLSDSLTDTQYF. As DNA, the CDR3 is TGTGCTAGTGGTTTGTCGGACTCACTCACAGATACGCAGTATTTT.

The V and J genes are TRBV28 and TRBJ2-7, with 11 bases identical to TRBD2. After removal of 6 bases from V and 12 bases from J, the junction contained 10 bases not matched to a gene. Germline-derived CDR1 and CDR2 are MDHEN and SYDVKM. The CDR3 extends over 13 amino acids. For the CDR3, the DNA is TGTGCCAGCAGAGTAGCGGGAGGGGGAGAGGCGTACTTC. Protein product: CASRVAGGGEAYF. The full variable domain, rest sourced from reference TRBV28 and TRBJ2-7, is DVKVTQSSRYLVKRTGEKVFLECVQDMDHENMFWYRQDPGLGLRLIYFSYDVKMKEKGDIPEGYSVSREKKERFSLILESASTNQTSMYLCASRVAGGGEAYFGPGTRLTVT.

Only one count was recorded for this clone. The chain joins TRBV9 to TRBJ1-4; 7 bases align to TRBD1. The CDR3 length is 16 residues. Germline CDR1 is SGDLS and CDR2 is YYNGEE. V trimming: 0 bases; J trimming: 8 bases; junction bases outside the gene matches: 10. As DNA, the CDR3 is TGTGCCAGCAGCGTAGTGGGGACAGAGGGAGTAGAAAAACTGTTTTTT. Protein: CASSVVGTEGVEKLFF.

The V gene is TRBV14, the J gene TRBJ2-1, with 11 bases lining up with TRBD1. Trimming cost V 4 bases and J 7 bases; bases outside gene matches: 3. Germline V gene sequence: CDR1 SGHDN, CDR2 FVKESK. This CDR3 comprises 14 residues. As DNA, the CDR3 is TGTGCCAGCAGCCGCCGGGACAGGGGGAATGAGCAGTTCTTC. It encodes CASSRRDRGNEQFF.

This chain links TRBV6-5 with TRBJ2-5; maybe TRBD1 (6 bases). This CDR3 has 14 residues. The germline V gene has CDR1 MNHEY and CDR2 SVGAGI. Trimming cost V 2 bases and J 4 bases, with 11 bases left between them. CDR3 DNA sequence: TGTGCCAGCAGTTACCAGCCACAGGGAGAGACCCAGTACTTC. It is translated as CASSYQPQGETQYF.

This rearrangement joins TRBV5-5 to TRBJ2-2; TRBD1 matches 10 bases. Germline V gene sequence: CDR1 SGHKS, CDR2 YYEKEE (reference sequence). This CDR3 is 17 amino acids long. Trimming removed 4 bases from V and 4 bases from J; junction bases left unmatched: 10. The CDR3 reads CASSTRSDRGTTGELFF. CDR3 coding DNA: TGTGCCAGCAGCACCCGTTCGGACAGGGGGACCACCGGGGAGCTGTTTTTT.

In nucleotides, the CDR3 is TGTGCCAGCACAGGACAGGGATCTTACGAGCAGTACTTC. Amino acid sequence: CASTGQGSYEQYF. The chain uses TRBV5-6 and TRBJ2-7; TRBD1 matches at 8 bases. Germline CDR1 reads SGHDT; CDR2 reads YYEEEE. Trimming removed 6 bases from V and 4 bases from J; junction bases left unmatched: 6. This CDR3 comprises 13 residues. The complete variable domain, with remaining parts taken from reference TRBV5-6 and TRBJ2-7, reads DAGVTQSPTHLIKTRGQQVTLRCSPKSGHDTVSWYQQALGQGPQFIFQYYEEEERQRGNFPDRFSGHQFPNYSSELNVNALLLGDSALYLCASTGQGSYEQYFGPGTRLTVT.

In the case of this clone: Other DNA sequences from this sample encode an identical CDR3 as well. The chain recombines TRBV6-5 with TRBJ2-7, with D maybe TRBD1 (5 bases). The germline CDR1 and CDR2 sequences are MNHEY and SVGAGI. The CDR3 is made up of 11 amino acids. Deletions cut 6 bases from V and 3 bases from J, with 6 bases between. CDR3 residues: CASRDNYEQYF. The CDR3 nucleotides are TGTGCCAGCAGGGACAACTACGAGCAGTACTTC.